A selection of T cell receptor beta chains follows, all from one sample in a study of T cells after yellow fever vaccination. In TCRdb, the 5' RACE reads were re-called with MiXCR into one record per CDR3 protein. The profile shows around 360,000 distinct CDR3 sequences, 11% of them singletons. Sample: PBMCs, taken on the day of the first yellow fever vaccination. The receptors originated from a man between 18 and 35 years old who received the YFV17D yellow fever vaccine. CDR3s include the opening cysteine and the closing phenylalanine or tryptophan. A D gene is named only where the DNA matches it firmly. Part of the rows lack a size; the others show once, few, many or a class for expanded clones.

abundance	d_gene	v_gene	j_gene	CDR3nt	CDR3aa
NA	NA	TRBV5-1	TRBJ2-7	TGCGCCAGCAGCTTGGAGGGGACACCGGGGATATACGAGCAGTACTTC	CASSLEGTPGIYEQYF
NA	TRBD1	TRBV15	TRBJ2-1	TGTGCCCTCGGGACAGGGTTCTACAATGAGCAGTTCTTC	CALGTGFYNEQFF
NA	NA	TRBV6-2/TRBV6-3	TRBJ1-2	TGTGCCAGCAGGCTCAACTATGGCTACACCTTC	CASRLNYGYTF
many	TRBD1	TRBV7-2	TRBJ1-4	TGTGCCAGCAGCCCGCCGGGACAGGGAAGAGAAAAACTGTTTTTT	CASSPPGQGREKLFF
few	TRBD1	TRBV27	TRBJ1-2	TGTGCCACCCTGGGTCCGGGACAGCCCAACTATGGCTACACCTTC	CATLGPGQPNYGYTF
NA	NA	TRBV6-1	TRBJ2-3	TGTGCCAGCAGCCCCCCGGGCGAAGATACGCAGTATTTT	CASSPPGEDTQYF
few	NA	TRBV6-1	TRBJ1-2	TGTGCCAGCAGTGTCCCCGGGACGCTATCCGGCTACACCTTC	CASSVPGTLSGYTF
NA	TRBD1	TRBV4-1	TRBJ1-4	TGCGCCAGCAGCCAAACCCGGACAGGGCTAAATGAAAAACTGTTTTTT	CASSQTRTGLNEKLFF
few	TRBD1	TRBV11-2	TRBJ1-6	TGTGCCAGCAGCTTGATCCTCTCCAGGGGGCTCGGGAATTCACCCCTCCACTTT	CASSLILSRGLGNSPLHF
NA	NA	TRBV19	TRBJ1-1	TGTGCCAGTAGCAGGGAACGGGCCACTGAAGCTTTCTTT	CASSRERATEAFF
NA	NA	TRBV4-1	TRBJ1-1	TGCGCCAGCAGCCCGGTGGCCCTTCTCACTGAAGCTTTCTTT	CASSPVALLTEAFF
NA	NA	TRBV30	TRBJ2-2	TGTGCCTGGACCGCTCAGGGGAACACCGGGGAGCTGTTTTTT	CAWTAQGNTGELFF
many	TRBD2	TRBV6-2/TRBV6-3	TRBJ2-1	TGTGCCAGCAGTTACGGAGCGGGACTCTCCTACAATGAGCAGTTCTTC	CASSYGAGLSYNEQFF
few	TRBD2	TRBV15	TRBJ2-5	TGTGCCACCAGTGTCCTTCCTAGCGGGGGAGAGCAAGAGACCCAGTACTTC	CATSVLPSGGEQETQYF
once	NA	TRBV28	TRBJ1-1	TGTGCCTGCCGGTGGGGGGATATGAACACTGAAGCTTTTTTT	CACRWGDMNTEAFF
NA	NA	TRBV20-1	TRBJ2-3	TGCAGTGCTAGAGATGTGGGCAGGGCGACAGATACGCAGTATTTT	CSARDVGRATDTQYF
NA	TRBD1	TRBV11-2	TRBJ1-4	TGTGCCAGCAGCTTTGACAGGGGAAGTTATGAAAAACTGTTTTTT	CASSFDRGSYEKLFF
few	TRBD2	TRBV2	TRBJ2-3	TGTGCCAGCAGTGAAGGACTAGCGGGGACAGATACGCAGTATTTT	CASSEGLAGTDTQYF
NA	NA	TRBV28	TRBJ1-6	TGTGCCAGCAGTGAACCTATCAGCTCCTATAATTCACCCCTCCACTTT	CASSEPISSYNSPLHF
NA	NA	TRBV10-3	TRBJ1-5	TGTGCCATCAGTGAGTATGGACAGCCCCAGCATTTT	CAISEYGQPQHF
NA	NA	TRBV5-1	TRBJ1-1	TGCGCCAGCAGCTCGGACAACCCAATGAACACTGAAGCTTTCTTT	CASSSDNPMNTEAFF
NA	NA	TRBV5-1	TRBJ1-4	TGCGCCAGCAGCATTGGAACCAGCCTTAATGAAAAACTGTTTTTT	CASSIGTSLNEKLFF
NA	NA	TRBV15	TRBJ1-6	TGTGCCACCAGCAGGGGGACATCGGGATCCCTCCACTTT	CATSRGTSGSLHF
few	NA	TRBV19	TRBJ2-1	TGTGCCAGTAGTATCCCCCTACTAGGTGCGGGGGCTAGGAAGCAGTTCTTC	CASSIPLLGAGARKQFF